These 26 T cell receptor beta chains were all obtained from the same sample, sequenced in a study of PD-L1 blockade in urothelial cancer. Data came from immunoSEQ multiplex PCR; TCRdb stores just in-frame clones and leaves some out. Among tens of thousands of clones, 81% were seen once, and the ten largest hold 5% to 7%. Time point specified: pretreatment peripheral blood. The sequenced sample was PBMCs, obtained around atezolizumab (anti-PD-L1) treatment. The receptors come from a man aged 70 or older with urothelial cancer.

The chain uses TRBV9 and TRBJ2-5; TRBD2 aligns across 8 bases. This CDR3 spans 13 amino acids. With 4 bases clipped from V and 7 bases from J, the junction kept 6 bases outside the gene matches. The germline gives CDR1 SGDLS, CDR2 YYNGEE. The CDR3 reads CASSPTRGGTQYF. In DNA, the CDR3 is TGTGCCAGCAGCCCCACCCGGGGGGGGACCCAGTACTTC.

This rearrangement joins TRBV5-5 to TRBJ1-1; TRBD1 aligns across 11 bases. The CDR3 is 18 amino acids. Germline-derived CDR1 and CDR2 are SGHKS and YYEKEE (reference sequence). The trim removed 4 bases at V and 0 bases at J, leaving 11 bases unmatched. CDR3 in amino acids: CASSSRTGGESMNTEAFF. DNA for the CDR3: TGTGCCAGCAGCAGTAGGACAGGGGGCGAATCTATGAACACTGAAGCTTTCTTT.

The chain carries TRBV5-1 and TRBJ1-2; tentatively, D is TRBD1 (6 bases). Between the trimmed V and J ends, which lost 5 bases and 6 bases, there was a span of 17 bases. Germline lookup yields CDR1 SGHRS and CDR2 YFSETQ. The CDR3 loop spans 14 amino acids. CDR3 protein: CASRATGWGDGYTF. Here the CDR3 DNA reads TGCGCCAGCAGGGCGACAGGTTGGGGTGATGGCTACACCTTC.

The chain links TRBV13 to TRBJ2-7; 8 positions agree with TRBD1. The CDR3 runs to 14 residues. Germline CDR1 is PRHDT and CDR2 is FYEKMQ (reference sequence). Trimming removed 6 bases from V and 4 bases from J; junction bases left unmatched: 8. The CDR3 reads CASSPGTGSYEQYF. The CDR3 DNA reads TGTGCCAGCAGTCCCGGGACAGGCTCATACGAGCAGTACTTC.

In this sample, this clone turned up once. The CDR3 loop reads CASSQVVKQGANTEAFF. CDR3 sequence (DNA): TGTGCCAGCAGCCAAGTTGTAAAACAGGGGGCGAACACTGAAGCTTTCTTT. V usage is TRBV4-2 and J usage is TRBJ1-1, with TRBD1 matching over 9 bases. The CDR3 totals 17 residues. Germline lookup yields CDR1 LGHNA and CDR2 YNFKEQ. V trimming: 1 base; J trimming: 1 base; junction bases outside the gene matches: 7.

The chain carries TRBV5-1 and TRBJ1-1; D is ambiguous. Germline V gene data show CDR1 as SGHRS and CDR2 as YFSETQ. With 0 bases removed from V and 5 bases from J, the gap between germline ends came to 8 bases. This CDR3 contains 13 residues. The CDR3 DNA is TGCGCCAGCAGCTTGGGCACAGTGACTGAAGCTTTCTTT. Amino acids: CASSLGTVTEAFF.

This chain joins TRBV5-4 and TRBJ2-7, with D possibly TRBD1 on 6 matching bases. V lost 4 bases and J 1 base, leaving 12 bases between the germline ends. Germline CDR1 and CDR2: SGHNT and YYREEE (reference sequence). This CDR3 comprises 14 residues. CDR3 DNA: TGTGCCAGCAGCCCCAGGGGCCCGTCCTACGAGCAGTACTTC. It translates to CASSPRGPSYEQYF.

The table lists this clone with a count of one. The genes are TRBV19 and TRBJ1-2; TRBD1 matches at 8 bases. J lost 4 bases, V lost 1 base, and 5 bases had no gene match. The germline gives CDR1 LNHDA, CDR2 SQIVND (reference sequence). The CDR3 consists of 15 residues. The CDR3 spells CASSIVTGTGYGYTF. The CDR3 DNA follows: TGTGCCAGTAGTATAGTCACCGGGACAGGCTATGGCTACACCTTC.

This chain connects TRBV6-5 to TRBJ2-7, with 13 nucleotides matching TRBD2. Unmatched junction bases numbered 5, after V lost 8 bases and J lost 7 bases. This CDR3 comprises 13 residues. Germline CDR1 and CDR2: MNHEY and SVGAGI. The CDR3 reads CASRLAGGKEQYF. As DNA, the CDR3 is TGTGCCAGCCGACTAGCGGGGGGAAAGGAGCAGTACTTC.

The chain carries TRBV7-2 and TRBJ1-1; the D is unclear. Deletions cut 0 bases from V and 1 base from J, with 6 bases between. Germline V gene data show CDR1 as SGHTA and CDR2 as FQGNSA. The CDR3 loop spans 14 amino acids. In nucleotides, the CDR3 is TGTGCCAGCAGCTTAGCGGCTGGGAACACTGAAGCTTTCTTT. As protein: CASSLAAGNTEAFF.

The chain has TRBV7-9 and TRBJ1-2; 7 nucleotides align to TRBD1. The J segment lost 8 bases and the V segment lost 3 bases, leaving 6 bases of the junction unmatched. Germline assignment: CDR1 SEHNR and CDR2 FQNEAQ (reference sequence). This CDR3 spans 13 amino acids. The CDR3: CASSFRQGEGYTF. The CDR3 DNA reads TGTGCCAGCAGCTTTAGACAGGGTGAGGGCTACACCTTC.

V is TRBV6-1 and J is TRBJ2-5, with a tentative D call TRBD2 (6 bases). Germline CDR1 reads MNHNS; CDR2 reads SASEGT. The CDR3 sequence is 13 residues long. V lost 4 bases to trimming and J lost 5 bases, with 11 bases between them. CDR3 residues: CASSVSGVETQYF. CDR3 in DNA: TGTGCCAGCAGTGTCTCGGGGGTCGAGACCCAGTACTTC.

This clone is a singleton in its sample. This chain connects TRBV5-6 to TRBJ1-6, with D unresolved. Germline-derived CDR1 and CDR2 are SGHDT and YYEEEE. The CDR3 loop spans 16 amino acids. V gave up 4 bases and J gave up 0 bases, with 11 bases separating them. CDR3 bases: TGTGCCAGCAGCCTGAAAGGGAGCTCCTATAATTCACCCCTCCACTTT. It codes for CASSLKGSSYNSPLHF.

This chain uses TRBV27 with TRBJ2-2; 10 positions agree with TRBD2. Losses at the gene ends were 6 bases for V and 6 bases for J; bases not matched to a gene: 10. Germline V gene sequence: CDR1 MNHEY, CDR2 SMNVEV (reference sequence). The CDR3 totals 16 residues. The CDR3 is CASRSVGLAAAGELFF. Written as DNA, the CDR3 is TGTGCCAGCAGGTCGGTAGGACTAGCGGCCGCCGGGGAGCTGTTTTTT.

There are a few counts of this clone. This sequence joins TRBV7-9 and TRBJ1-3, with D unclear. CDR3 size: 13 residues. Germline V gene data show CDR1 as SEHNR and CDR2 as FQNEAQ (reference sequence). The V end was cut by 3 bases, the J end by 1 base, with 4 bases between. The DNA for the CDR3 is TGTGCCAGCAGCTTGGAGTCTGGAAACACCATATATTTT. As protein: CASSLESGNTIYF.

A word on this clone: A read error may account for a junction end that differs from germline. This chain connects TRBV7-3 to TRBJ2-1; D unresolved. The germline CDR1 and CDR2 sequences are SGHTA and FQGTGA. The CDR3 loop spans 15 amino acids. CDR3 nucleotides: TGTGCCAGCAGCCTAACGGCTAGCTCCTACAATGAGCAGTTCTTC. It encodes CASSLTASSYNEQFF.

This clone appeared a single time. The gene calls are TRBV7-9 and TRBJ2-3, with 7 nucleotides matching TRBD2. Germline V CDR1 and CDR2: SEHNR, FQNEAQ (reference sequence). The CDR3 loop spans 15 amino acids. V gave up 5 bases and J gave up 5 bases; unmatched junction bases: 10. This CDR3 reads CASSPLGEGQDTQYF. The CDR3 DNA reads TGTGCCAGCAGCCCCTTAGGGGAGGGCCAAGATACGCAGTATTTT.

This CDR3 is CASSTRTANYGYTF. For the CDR3, the DNA is TGTGCCAGTAGTACCAGGACAGCTAACTATGGCTACACCTTC. The chain links TRBV19 to TRBJ1-2, with D tentatively TRBD1 (6 bases). This CDR3 is built from 14 residues. Germline-derived CDR1 and CDR2 are LNHDA and SQIVND (reference sequence). V was trimmed by 4 bases and J by 0 bases, leaving 9 bases between them.

The CDR3 DNA is TGTGCCAGCTCACCACCGACAGAGAATGAGCAGTTCTTC. Protein product: CASSPPTENEQFF. The rearrangement links TRBV18 to TRBJ2-1, with a weak D call TRBD1 (5 bases). V was trimmed by 0 bases and J by 7 bases, leaving 7 bases between them. The CDR3 is 13 residues long. The germline V gene has CDR1 KGHSH and CDR2 LQKENI.

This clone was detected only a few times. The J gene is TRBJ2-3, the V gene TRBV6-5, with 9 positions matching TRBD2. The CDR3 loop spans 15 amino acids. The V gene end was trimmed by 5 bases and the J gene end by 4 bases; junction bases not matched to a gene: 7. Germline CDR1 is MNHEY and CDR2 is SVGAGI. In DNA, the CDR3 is TGTGCCAGCAGTCCGACTAGCGGCTACGCAGATACGCAGTATTTT. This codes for CASSPTSGYADTQYF.

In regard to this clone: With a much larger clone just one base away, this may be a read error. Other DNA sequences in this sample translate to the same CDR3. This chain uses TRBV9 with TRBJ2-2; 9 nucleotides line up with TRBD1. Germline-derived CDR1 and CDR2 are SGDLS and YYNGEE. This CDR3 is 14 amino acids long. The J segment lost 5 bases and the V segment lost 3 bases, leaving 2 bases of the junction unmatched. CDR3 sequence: CASSGGQGTGELFF. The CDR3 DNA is TGTGCCAGCAGCGGCGGACAGGGGACCGGGGAGCTGTTTTTT.

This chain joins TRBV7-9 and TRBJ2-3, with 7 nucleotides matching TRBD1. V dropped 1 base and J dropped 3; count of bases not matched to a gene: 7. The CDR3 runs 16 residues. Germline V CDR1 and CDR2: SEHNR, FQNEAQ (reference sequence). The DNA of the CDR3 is TGTGCCAGCAGCTTAGGACAGGGATATTTGACAGATACGCAGTATTTT. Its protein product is CASSLGQGYLTDTQYF.

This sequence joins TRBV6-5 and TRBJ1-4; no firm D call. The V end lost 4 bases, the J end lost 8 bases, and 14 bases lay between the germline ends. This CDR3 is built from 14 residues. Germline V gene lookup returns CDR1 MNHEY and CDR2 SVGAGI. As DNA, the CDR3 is TGTGCCAGCAGTTTGGGCGGGCTTGGAGAAAAACTGTTTTTT. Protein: CASSLGGLGEKLFF.

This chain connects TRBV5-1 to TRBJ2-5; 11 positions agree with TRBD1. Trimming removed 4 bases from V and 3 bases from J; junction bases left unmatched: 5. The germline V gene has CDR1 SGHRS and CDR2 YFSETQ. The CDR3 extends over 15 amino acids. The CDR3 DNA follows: TGCGCCAGCAGCAAGGAGGGACAGGGGGAAGAGACCCAGTACTTC. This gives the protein CASSKEGQGEETQYF.

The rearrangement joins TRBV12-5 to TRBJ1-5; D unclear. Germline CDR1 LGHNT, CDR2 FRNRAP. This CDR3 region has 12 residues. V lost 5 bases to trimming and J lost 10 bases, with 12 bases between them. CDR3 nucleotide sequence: TGTGCTAGTGGTCCACCAAGAGGTCCCCAGCATTTT. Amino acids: CASGPPRGPQHF.

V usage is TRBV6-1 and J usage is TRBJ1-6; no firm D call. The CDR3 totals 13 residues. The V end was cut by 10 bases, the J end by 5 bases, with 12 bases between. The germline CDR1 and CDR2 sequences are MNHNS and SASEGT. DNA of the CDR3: TGTGCCACCAAATTAGTCGATAATTCACCCCTCCACTTT. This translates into CATKLVDNSPLHF.